Presented here are 23 T cell receptor beta chains from one specimen sequenced in a study of T cells in tuberculosis. Time point reported: new active TB diagnosis, blood taken before or within 7 days of starting treatment. Some clones are missing from TCRdb's copy, which holds only in-frame ones; the method was immunoSEQ multiplex PCR. The sample comprises around 23,000 clones, approximately 85% of which are singletons, and under 15% rests with the top ten. Here the sequenced sample was PBMCs, taken at tuberculosis diagnosis. These receptors all stem from an adult with tuberculosis.

This rearrangement joins TRBV19 to TRBJ2-7; 7 nucleotides match TRBD1. Germline V gene data show CDR1 as LNHDA and CDR2 as SQIVND (reference sequence). The CDR3 sequence is 14 residues long. The V and J ends lost 6 bases and 3 bases, in that order; junction bases with no gene match: 8. The DNA for the CDR3 is TGTGCCAGTAGGAGGGGGCCAGGGGACTACGAGCAGTACTTC. Its translation is CASRRGPGDYEQYF.

The count of this clone is one. The rearrangement joins TRBV5-4 to TRBJ2-3; 9 nucleotides align to TRBD2. The CDR3 spans 16 residues. Germline assignment: CDR1 SGHNT and CDR2 YYREEE (reference sequence). V trimming: 4 bases; J trimming: 2 bases; junction bases outside the gene matches: 8. The CDR3 DNA sequence: TGTGCCAGCAGCACCGGATTAGCGGGAGCCACAGATACGCAGTATTTT. This gives the protein CASSTGLAGATDTQYF.

J is TRBJ1-4 and V is TRBV19; weak D call: TRBD1 (5 bases). The germline CDR1 and CDR2 sequences are LNHDA and SQIVND (reference sequence). The CDR3 extends over 15 amino acids. V dropped 3 bases and J dropped 3 bases, with 11 bases sitting between them. Here the CDR3 DNA reads TGTGCCAGTAGTATTAGCAGGGCGGCTAATGAAAAACTGTTTTTT. As protein: CASSISRAANEKLFF.

The CDR3 nucleotides are TGTGCCAGTAGTATAGTGCCTAGCGAACAAGAGACCCAGTACTTC. It specifies CASSIVPSEQETQYF. This rearrangement joins TRBV19 to TRBJ2-5, with D possibly TRBD2 on 6 matching bases. CDR3 length: 15 residues. V lost 1 base to trimming and J lost 2 bases, with 11 bases between them. Germline V CDR1 and CDR2: LNHDA, SQIVND (reference sequence).

V is TRBV10-3 and J is TRBJ2-5; TRBD2 matches at 8 bases. CDR3 length: 16 amino acids. With 5 bases clipped from V and 4 bases from J, the junction kept 12 bases outside the gene matches. The V gene's germline CDR1 is ENHRY and CDR2 SYGVKD. The CDR3 reads CAISPGGERESETQYF. The CDR3 coding sequence is TGTGCCATCAGTCCCGGGGGCGAGCGGGAGTCAGAGACCCAGTACTTC.

The V call is TRBV7-2, the J call TRBJ1-1, with 9 bases identical to TRBD1. This CDR3 has 13 residues. V lost 5 bases and J lost 8; bases outside the gene matches: 6. Germline CDR1 is SGHTA and CDR2 is FQGNSA. The CDR3 sequence: CASSQTGGVEAFF. The CDR3 DNA follows: TGTGCCAGCAGCCAGACAGGGGGTGTCGAAGCTTTCTTT.

The gene calls are TRBV4-3 and TRBJ1-5, with 9 bases matching TRBD1. This CDR3 has 20 residues. The V gene end was trimmed by 0 bases and the J gene end by 4 bases; junction bases not matched to a gene: 16. Germline values: CDR1 LGHNA, CDR2 YSLEER. The CDR3 loop is CASSQDAIRPVGTGNQPQHF. CDR3 nucleotide sequence: TGCGCCAGCAGCCAAGATGCCATACGGCCGGTCGGGACAGGGAATCAGCCCCAGCATTTT.

The chain couples TRBV30 to TRBJ1-2, with D uncertain. The CDR3 is 11 amino acids. V gave up 0 bases and J gave up 8 bases, with 7 bases separating them. Germline loops: CDR1 GTSNPN, CDR2 SVGIG (reference sequence). CDR3 sequence: CAWSVQKGYTF. DNA for the CDR3: TGTGCCTGGAGTGTACAGAAGGGCTACACCTTC.

In DNA form, the CDR3 reads TGTGCCAGCAGCTTATCCCCGGTTGGCAATCAGCCCCAGCATTTT. Its translation is CASSLSPVGNQPQHF. The V gene is TRBV7-2, the J gene TRBJ1-5, with unresolved D. This CDR3 spans 15 amino acids. Germline values: CDR1 SGHTA, CDR2 FQGNSA. V lost 2 bases and J lost 2, with 10 bases in between.

This clone was found a few times. J is TRBJ1-2 and V is TRBV7-8; D gene uncertain. The ends were cut back, 5 bases at V and 8 bases at J, with 9 bases in the middle. The CDR3 has 11 amino acids. Germline V gene data show CDR1 as SGHVS and CDR2 as FQNEAQ. CDR3 sequence reads: CASSRSEGYTF. Written as DNA, the CDR3 is TGTGCCAGCAGCAGGAGTGAGGGCTACACCTTC. Supplemented by reference TRBV7-8 and TRBJ1-2, the full variable domain reads GAGVSQSPRYKVAKRGQDVALRCDPISGHVSLFWYQQALGQGPEFLTYFQNEAQLDKSGLPSDRFFAERPEGSVSTLKIQRTQQEDSAVYLCASSRSEGYTFGSGTRLTVV.

The rearrangement links TRBV6-5 to TRBJ1-4; D gene uncertain. V was trimmed by 0 bases and J by 1 base, leaving 6 bases between them. CDR1 is MNHEY, CDR2 SVGAGI, per germline. This CDR3 spans 15 amino acids. Here the CDR3 DNA reads TGTGCCAGCAGTTACTCGAGCCGAACTAATGAAAAACTGTTTTTT. Protein product: CASSYSSRTNEKLFF.

V and J are TRBV6-5 and TRBJ1-2, with 9 bases matching TRBD1. CDR1 MNHEY and CDR2 SVGAGI come from the germline V gene. CDR3 size: 15 residues. The ends lost 7 bases at V and 8 bases at J; junction bases unmatched: 14. The CDR3 DNA sequence: TGTGCCAGCAATCCTGGACAGGGGACCTTCGGGGGCTACACCTTC. It encodes CASNPGQGTFGGYTF.

CDR3 loop: CASSEGGVNEQFF. The CDR3 nucleotides are TGTGCCAGCAGTGAAGGAGGGGTGAATGAGCAGTTCTTC. The genes are TRBV6-4 and TRBJ2-1; D possibly corresponds to TRBD2 (6 bases). The CDR3 totals 13 residues. Germline V gene sequence: CDR1 MRHNA, CDR2 SNTAGT. V was clipped by 3 bases and J by 7 bases, with 10 bases between them.

The chain's CDR3 is CASSPPDKAYEQYF. The CDR3 coding sequence is TGTGCCAGCAGCCCCCCGGACAAAGCCTACGAGCAGTACTTC. The chain links TRBV5-5 to TRBJ2-7, with D possibly matching TRBD1 (5 bases). This CDR3 contains 14 residues. V shed 4 bases and J shed 2 bases, with 13 bases lying between them. Germline CDR1 SGHKS, CDR2 YYEKEE (reference sequence).

The genes are TRBV29-1 and TRBJ2-5; 7 nucleotides agree with TRBD2. The germline V gene encodes CDR1 SQVTM and CDR2 ANQGSEA. V was clipped by 7 bases and J by 2 bases; unmatched bases: 10. The CDR3 is 14 residues long. CDR3 region: CSANPGGGQETQYF. The CDR3 DNA is TGCAGCGCGAACCCGGGCGGGGGTCAAGAGACCCAGTACTTC.

This clone was counted only a few times. This chain links TRBV11-3 with TRBJ1-6; 7 bases agree with TRBD1. The CDR3 has 16 residues. The germline V gene has CDR1 SGHNT and CDR2 YENEEA. V lost 2 bases and J lost 4; bases outside the gene matches: 5. The CDR3 here is CASSLIRGQYNSPLHF. In nucleotides, the CDR3 is TGTGCCAGCAGCTTAATTAGGGGGCAATATAATTCACCCCTCCACTTT.

This chain joins TRBV7-2 and TRBJ2-7; 10 bases agree with TRBD2. Germline trimming cut 5 bases from V and 2 bases from J; bases unmatched to any gene: 6. The germline gives CDR1 SGHTA, CDR2 FQGNSA. The CDR3 runs to 15 residues. The CDR3 sequence is CASSLIAGGAYEQYF. CDR3 DNA sequence: TGTGCCAGCAGCCTAATAGCGGGGGGAGCCTACGAGCAGTACTTC.

The V and J genes are TRBV27 and TRBJ2-7; 7 bases are shared with TRBD2. Germline CDR1 and CDR2: MNHEY and SMNVEV (reference sequence). V shed 5 bases and J 5 bases; nucleotides not matched to a gene: 6. This CDR3 region has 13 residues. The DNA of the CDR3 is TGTGCCAGCAGTACCGGGACTAAGAACGAGCAGTACTTC. Amino acids: CASSTGTKNEQYF.

The chain combines TRBV28 with TRBJ2-1; the D is unclear. The length of the CDR3 is 15 residues. V gave up 3 bases and J gave up 0 bases, with 9 bases separating them. Looked up from germline, CDR1 is MDHEN and CDR2 is SYDVKM. CDR3 loop: CASSFLRSSYNEQFF. Written as DNA, the CDR3 is TGTGCCAGCAGTTTTCTTCGGAGCTCCTACAATGAGCAGTTCTTC.

This clone has more than one count but fewer than ten. The rearrangement joins TRBV19 to TRBJ2-3; 7 nucleotides match TRBD1. The CDR3 is 14 amino acids. Germline trimming cut 7 bases from V and 0 bases from J; bases unmatched to any gene: 4. Germline V gene lookup returns CDR1 LNHDA and CDR2 SQIVND (reference sequence). The CDR3 bases are TGTGCCAGTACGGCGACAGGGAGCACAGATACGCAGTATTTT. It specifies CASTATGSTDTQYF. The full variable domain, with the rest looked up from reference TRBV19 and TRBJ2-3, is DGGITQSPKYLFRKEGQNVTLSCEQNLNHDAMYWYRQDPGQGLRLIYYSQIVNDFQKGDIAEGYSVSREKKESFPLTVTSAQKNPTAFYLCASTATGSTDTQYFGPGTRLTVL.

The V and J genes are TRBV7-2 and TRBJ1-6, with 9 bases identical to TRBD1. V shed 3 bases and J 6 bases; nucleotides not matched to a gene: 3. From germline, CDR1 is SGHTA and CDR2 FQGNSA. The CDR3 is made up of 15 amino acids. The CDR3 DNA reads as TGTGCCAGCAGCTTCTACAGGGGGCCTAATTCACCCCTCCACTTT. Residues: CASSFYRGPNSPLHF.

V usage is TRBV7-2 and J usage is TRBJ1-5; a possible D gene is TRBD1 (5 bases). Trimming took off 4 bases at V and 7 bases at J, with 20 bases between the two ends. The germline V gene encodes CDR1 SGHTA and CDR2 FQGNSA. The CDR3 runs to 16 residues. In nucleotides, the CDR3 is TGTGCCAGCAGCTCGGCCCTCGGGGGGGGAGGACAGCCCCAGCATTTT. This translates into CASSSALGGGGQPQHF.

This chain connects TRBV2 to TRBJ2-7; a possible D gene is TRBD1 (6 bases). The V end lost 3 bases, the J end lost 0 bases, and 12 bases lay between the germline ends. The germline V gene has CDR1 SNHLY and CDR2 FYNNEI. This CDR3 is built from 15 residues. The CDR3 DNA is TGTGCCAGCAGTGACACAGGGTTGAGCTCCTACGAGCAGTACTTC. Translation: CASSDTGLSSYEQYF.